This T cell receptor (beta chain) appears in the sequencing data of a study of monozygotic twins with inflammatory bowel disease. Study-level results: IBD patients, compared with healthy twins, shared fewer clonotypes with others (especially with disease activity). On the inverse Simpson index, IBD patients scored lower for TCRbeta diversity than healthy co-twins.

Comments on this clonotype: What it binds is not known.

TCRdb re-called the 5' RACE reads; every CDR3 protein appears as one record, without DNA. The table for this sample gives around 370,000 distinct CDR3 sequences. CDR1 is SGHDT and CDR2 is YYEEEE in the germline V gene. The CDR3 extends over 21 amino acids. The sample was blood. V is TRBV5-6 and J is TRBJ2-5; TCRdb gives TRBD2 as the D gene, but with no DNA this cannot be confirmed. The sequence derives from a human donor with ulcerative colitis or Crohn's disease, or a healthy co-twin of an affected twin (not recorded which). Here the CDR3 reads CASSFPFAVSAPSITRETQYF.